Included here is one T cell receptor (beta chain) sequence, with context. No antigen is known for it. The record has no base qualities; no much larger clone is one base away. This record comes from a study of shared clonotypes between healthy human individuals (TCRdb year 2020). About the study as a whole: A few men and two women, aged 18 to 49 years, made up the cohort. For each donor, CD4 naive and CD4 memory were each run on three plates, CD8 naive on two plates, and CD8 memory on one plate. To estimate repertoire size and how much clonotypes are shared between individuals, the study performed deep sequencing of blood TCR repertoires from about five healthy adults. Libraries were prepared and TCR repertoires were sequenced by different laboratories using diverse techniques, in order to increase sequencing depth and limit assay-specific biases. Each donor's leukapheresis produced roughly between about 0.8 and 8.9 billion PBMCs.

TCR CDR3 regions were amplified from genomic DNA by multiplex PCR using the deep immunoSEQ assay. Extracted genomic DNA from each cell subset was distributed evenly across all wells of several immunoSEQ 96-well plates, and each plate was treated as a replicate. For sorted subsets, each replicate PCR was loaded with approximately 190 ng genomic DNA, equivalent to 25,000 to 30,000 T cell genomes. Purified libraries were measured with a Qubit 3.0 fluorometer, size-checked on a Bioanalyzer 2100, and measured again with the KAPA Library Quantification kit. Every immunoSEQ 96-well plate was sequenced on a dedicated single-read 150-cycle Illumina NextSeq 550 flow cell. As for the original processing: The immunoSEQ output contained only junctional sequences without quality scores, so filtering could not match that applied to full-length reads. Sequences were annotated with PyIR, a Python wrapper for IgBLAST v1.9, using IMGT germline references to assign V/J genes and CDR3. Any read was removed if the V/J assignment was weak (E-value above 1e-6), the CDR3 was missing, or the read contained stop codons, out-of-frame junctions, or ambiguous translated residues. V3J clonotypes were defined as sequences sharing an identical inferred V gene, J gene, and CDR3 amino acid sequence. The percentage overlap between two repertoires was calculated by dividing the number of shared unique clonotypes by the size of the smaller repertoire. Three approaches were used to assess repertoire richness: RTK rarefaction, the Chao1 estimator, and Recon v2.1 estimates of unobserved clonotypes. Generation probabilities for all TCRbeta clonotypes obtained by the gDNA method from a few donors were computed using OLGA. As stored in TCRdb, this immuneACCESS dataset retains in-frame rearrangements with V and J assigned. A fraction of the clones does not appear; measured against another copy, unresolved V genes explain less than half of the discrepancy, and the remainder lacks a known reason. V and J calls plus clone size are reproduced from that table; the DNA served to infer D and trimming. The sample table holds 2,500,000 or so clones, of which 93% were seen once. Of the sample, 0.36% is held by the ten largest clones.

Broad study findings and their caveats: When a few donors were compared, the shared fraction of clonotypes was about 5.5% for naive CD4, about 4% for naive CD8, about 2.5% for memory CD4, and about 0.36% for memory CD8. Pairwise subsampling led to the expectation that sequencing depth would affect the degree of clonotype sharing among donors. Compared with non-shared clonotypes, clonotypes shared by all four sorted-subset donors had higher generation probabilities. The genetic and exposure-history diversity represented was limited by the small number of donors. Sampling was restricted to blood, and TCR repertoires in tissue are likely to differ from TCR repertoires in blood. Incomplete sequencing was indicated by rarefaction of sorted-subset datasets, despite the large sequencing depth. Naive subsets generally had larger estimated clonotype richness than memory subsets.

The donors were healthy, HIV-negative adults who had no recently reported acute infections or vaccinations. All donors were Caucasian adults living in Nashville, Tennessee, USA. CD4+ T cells were enriched through magnetic negative selection, after which naive cells were positively selected on CD45RA and the remaining negative fraction served as the memory subset. Blood was obtained by leukapheresis, after which PBMCs were separated by Ficoll-Histopaque density gradient centrifugation and cryopreserved in liquid nitrogen vapor phase. Analytical flow cytometry was used to check the purity and quantity of each magnetically sorted T cell population. Genomic DNA was isolated from every sorted fraction and measured by UV absorbance on a Nanodrop 2000c. The receptor was derived from a man between 18 and 35 years old in good health. Some clones in this sample may be carry-over from other donors' samples. The sequencing sample was made of naive CD4+ T cells from PBMCs. The cell subset or site label of this sample denotes: CD45RA+ positively selected.

The nucleotides are TGTGCCAGCAGTTTACTCGCTGGGGATTATAGCAATCAGCCCCAGCATTTT. It translates to CASSLLAGDYSNQPQHF. Recombination connected TRBV28 to TRBJ1-5; too little of a D gene remains to name it. V and J lose 2 bases and 0 bases, and a span of 14 bases separates them. Inclusive of the bounding cysteine and phenylalanine, the CDR3 is 17 residues long. Here the CDR3 DNA is all that survives: 51 bases in frame from base 1. CDR1 MDHEN and CDR2 SYDVKM were looked up in the germline V gene.